This TCR beta chain was sequenced in a study of blood T cell repertoires in COVID-19. Study-level information: Collection of acute and convalescent COVID-19 samples took place in the United States, Italy and Spain. Sources were T cells, B-cell-depleted T cells, or PBMCs; the material itself was cDNA or gDNA.

Per the original methods: Amplification with reference gene primers provided the estimates of nucleated cell counts. TCRdb keeps only in-frame clones here, not all; method: immunoSEQ multiplex PCR. That table gives V, J and clone size, and the DNA gave D and trimming. The sample records fewer than 150,000 clones, approximately 86% being singletons. V lost 2 bases, J lost 4 bases, and 0 bases stayed unmatched. This CDR3 has 12 amino acids. From germline, CDR1 is SQVTM and CDR2 ANQGSEA. The sequence derives from a human donor in a cohort sampled during active COVID-19. The sample consisted of peripheral blood. V usage is TRBV29-1 and J usage is TRBJ1-2, with 8 bases lining up with TRBD1. The CDR3 DNA follows: TGCAGCGTTGAAACAGGGGGCTATGGCTACACCTTC. It yields the protein CSVETGGYGYTF.